A single sample is the source of the 8 T cell receptor beta chains below, sequenced in a study of blood T cell repertoires in COVID-19. Sequencing was performed with immunoSEQ multiplex PCR; in TCRdb, only in-frame clones are kept and a portion is missing. The table lists 90,000 to 130,000 clones, 70% to 80% of them singletons, with 7.6% in the top ten. Sequenced sample: peripheral blood. These receptors came from a woman in her sixties or seventies with acute or convalescent COVID-19.

The chain combines TRBV11-2 with TRBJ2-7; possibly TRBD2 for D (5 bases). CDR1 SGHAT and CDR2 FQNNGV come from the germline V gene. Trimming removed 5 bases at V and 0 bases at J, with 20 bases between. The CDR3 spans 17 residues. The CDR3 loop reads CASSLLMGSLNSYEQYF. The DNA of the CDR3 is TGTGCCAGCAGCCTCCTAATGGGGAGCTTGAACTCCTACGAGCAGTACTTC.

This chain uses TRBV5-1 with TRBJ1-1; a possible D gene is TRBD1 (5 bases). The CDR3 runs to 14 residues. The germline V gene encodes CDR1 SGHRS and CDR2 YFSETQ. V was shortened by 4 bases and J by 1 base, with 11 bases between the two germline ends. The CDR3 nucleotides are TGCGCCAGCAGCCCCCCGGACACGAACACTGAAGCTTTCTTT. It encodes CASSPPDTNTEAFF.

The chain links TRBV27 to TRBJ1-5; D is unresolved. V lost 2 bases to trimming and J lost 1 base, with 9 bases between them. Germline V gene sequence: CDR1 MNHEY, CDR2 SMNVEV (reference sequence). The CDR3 loop spans 15 amino acids. Written as DNA, the CDR3 is TGTGCCAGCAGTTTAGAAGGGAGAAGCAATCAGCCCCAGCATTTT. It is translated as CASSLEGRSNQPQHF.

This clone was detected a few times. The genes are TRBV5-1 and TRBJ1-2; D is perhaps TRBD1 (6 bases). CDR1 is SGHRS and CDR2 is YFSETQ in the germline V gene. This CDR3 has 12 amino acids. Trimming pared 2 bases from V and 13 bases from J, leaving 15 bases between. CDR3 amino acids: CASSFRGSVGTF. For the CDR3, the DNA is TGCGCCAGCAGCTTCAGGGGATCGGTAGGCACCTTC.

The rearrangement joins TRBV6-1 to TRBJ1-1; 8 positions agree with TRBD1. V shed 1 base, J shed 9 bases, and the junction held 4 bases outside the gene matches. This CDR3 has 13 residues. CDR1 and CDR2 (germline): MNHNS, SASEGT. The CDR3, as DNA: TGTGCCAGCAGTGAAGTCGGGGACAGGAAAGCTTTCTTT. Translating it yields CASSEVGDRKAFF.

This sequence joins TRBV7-3 and TRBJ2-2; 9 bases fit TRBD2. Trimming removed 5 bases from V and 6 bases from J; junction bases left unmatched: 19. This CDR3 contains 19 residues. CDR1 and CDR2 (germline): SGHTA, FQGTGA. CDR3 amino acids: CASSPLGGGAQAMAGELFF. The CDR3 DNA follows: TGTGCCAGCAGCCCCCTGGGCGGGGGGGCCCAAGCTATGGCCGGGGAGCTGTTTTTT.

This clone was seen a handful of times. V usage is TRBV9 and J usage is TRBJ2-7; TRBD1 aligns across 7 bases. Germline lookup yields CDR1 SGDLS and CDR2 YYNGEE. This CDR3 contains 14 residues. Trimming cost V 1 base and J 2 bases; bases outside gene matches: 3. The DNA of the CDR3 is TGTGCCAGCAGCGTACGACAGGGTGCCTACGAGCAGTACTTC. Amino acids: CASSVRQGAYEQYF.

V and J are TRBV6-5 and TRBJ2-5, with D perhaps TRBD2 (6 bases). Deletions cut 7 bases from V and 3 bases from J, with 18 bases between. This CDR3 has 15 residues. Germline-derived CDR1 and CDR2 are MNHEY and SVGAGI. Here the CDR3 reads CASMWGRGTEETQYF. CDR3 in DNA: TGTGCCAGCATGTGGGGACGGGGGACCGAAGAGACCCAGTACTTC.